This T cell receptor beta chain came from a study of post-analysis software for immune sequencing data. Overall study results and limits: Controls had lower frequencies than patients of a few TRBV segments, which included TRBV5-6, TRBV5-1 and TRBV20-1.

The library was made from cDNA and included unique molecular identifiers. TCRdb processed the PCR reads anew with MiXCR; each CDR3 protein has one entry. Here the sample spans around 700,000 distinct CDR3 sequences, approximately 59% being singletons. This clonotype was recorded only once. Its matching antigen is unknown. From germline, CDR1 is LGHNA and CDR2 YSLEER. V shed 1 base and J 7 bases; nucleotides not matched to a gene: 8. The CDR3 is 17 residues long. The sequencing input was blood. The chain carries TRBV4-3 and TRBJ2-1, with TRBD2 matching over 12 bases. This sequence was found in a girl aged 2-15 years with multiple sclerosis. CDR3 sequence: CASSQGLAGVELNEQFF. The CDR3 bases are TGCGCCAGCAGCCAAGGACTAGCGGGGGTGGAATTGAATGAGCAGTTCTTC.